The entry below gives a single TCR beta chain sequence along with its context. Its antigen is unidentified. cDNA prepared by RNA extraction and subsequent reverse transcription served as the template for sequencing. Measured with immunoSEQ multiplex PCR; TCRdb has only the in-frame clones, and not every one. Of some 190,000 clones in the sample, approximately 65% were seen once. The entry originates in a study of CD8+ T cells in alopecia areata. General study points: Persistence in scalp and blood during tofacitinib was observed for many expanded lesional clones.

Germline CDR1 reads SQVTM; CDR2 reads ANQGSEA. The CDR3 contains 14 residues. Unmatched junction bases numbered 10, after V lost 4 bases and J lost 4 bases. The treatment is: oral pan-JAK inhibitor, 5-10 mg twice daily. Peripheral blood samples and lesional scalp punch biopsies were obtained from alopecia areata patients. The source is a human donor with alopecia areata. The chain has TRBV29-1 and TRBJ2-7; 7 bases map to TRBD1. The sample here was CD4+ T cells sorted from blood, taken around week 42, from a patient treated with tofacitinib. The CDR3 nucleotides read TGCAGCGTTGTAATTCGGGGACAGAATTACGAGCAGTACTTC. Translating gives CSVVIRGQNYEQYF.